This note documents a single T cell receptor beta chain sequence. This entry is derived from a study of technical replicates of blood from a handful of donors. The CDR3 is made up of 17 amino acids. Per the germline V gene, CDR1 is KGHSH and CDR2 is LQKENI. V lost 4 bases and J lost 0; bases outside the gene matches: 4. Assay used: immunoSEQ multiplex PCR; TCRdb lists only in-frame clones, some missing. The sample includes about 100,000 clones, 95% to 97% of them seen just once. The rearrangement uses TRBV18 and TRBJ2-6, with 9 bases fitting TRBD1. Sequencing was carried out using T cells isolated from PBMCs. The origin of this receptor is a human donor in good health. The CDR3 coding sequence is TGTGCCAGCTCACAGCCGGGACAGGGCTCTGGGGCCAACGTCCTGACTTTC. Encoded protein: CASSQPGQGSGANVLTF.